This T cell receptor beta chain was observed in a study of PD-1 blockade in classical Hodgkin lymphoma. The assay was immunoSEQ multiplex PCR, and TCRdb's table has in-frame clones only and misses some. The sample lists some 23,000 clones; approximately 93% were seen once. Study findings and constraints: Repertoire differences have undefined causes, possibly disease activity or prior therapy. Relapsed/refractory patients reportedly had lower baseline diversity than newly diagnosed patients.

Comments on this clone: Its antigen is unknown.

The CDR3 is 16 amino acids. V was pared by 6 bases and J by 1 base, with 19 bases between. Germline V gives CDR1 SGHRS, CDR2 YFSETQ. Time point denoted: newly diagnosed, previously untreated cHL patient sample. The V call is TRBV5-1, the J call TRBJ1-1, with D possibly being TRBD1 (5 bases). The receptor's source is a human donor with classical Hodgkin lymphoma. The material sequenced was peripheral blood mononuclear cells (PBMCs). The CDR3 here is CASKRGWGATNTEAFF. The CDR3 nucleotides are TGCGCCAGCAAACGGGGGTGGGGTGCGACGAACACTGAAGCTTTCTTT. Drawing the rest from reference TRBV5-1 and TRBJ1-1, the complete variable domain is KAGVTQTPRYLIKTRGQQVTLSCSPISGHRSVSWYQQTPGQGLQFLFEYFSETQRNKGNFPGRFSGRQFSNSRSEMNVSTLELGDSALYLCASKRGWGATNTEAFFGQGTRLTVV.